A single sample gave rise to the 24 T cell receptor beta chains below, sequenced in a study of tumor-infiltrating lymphocytes in localized non-small cell lung cancer. Repertoires were generated with immunoSEQ multiplex PCR, while TCRdb's copy carries only in-frame clones and drops some. The table records over 7,500 clones, approximately 84% of them present only once. The sample consisted of uninvolved lung tissue not adjacent to the tumor. The receptors derive from a human donor with non-small cell lung cancer.

This clone is medium-sized. The chain couples TRBV27 to TRBJ1-5; D uncertain. V lost 3 bases to trimming and J lost 3 bases, with 6 bases between them. CDR1 MNHEY and CDR2 SMNVEV come from the germline V gene (reference sequence). The CDR3 runs 13 residues. CDR3 residues: CASSLFLNQPQHF. CDR3 in DNA: TGTGCCAGCAGTTTGTTCCTCAATCAGCCCCAGCATTTT.

The J gene is TRBJ2-3, the V gene TRBV2; D gene unclear. V was cut by 1 base and J by 1 base, with 12 bases left in between. Germline V gene lookup returns CDR1 SNHLY and CDR2 FYNNEI. The CDR3 has 16 residues. The CDR3 bases are TGTGCCAGCAGTGAAGGGGTAGCTGCACGCACAGATACGCAGTATTTT. Translation gives CASSEGVAARTDTQYF.

The rearrangement joins TRBV5-6 to TRBJ1-6, with a tentative D call TRBD1 (6 bases). V lost 6 bases, J lost 3 bases, and 10 bases lay in between. CDR1 and CDR2 (germline): SGHDT, YYEEEE. This CDR3 region has 14 residues. The CDR3, as DNA: TGTGCCAGCACCTTCAGGGGCTATAATTCACCCCTCCACTTT. It specifies CASTFRGYNSPLHF.

This clone has a single count. The chain uses TRBV4-2 and TRBJ2-6; tentative D call: TRBD1 (6 bases). This CDR3 comprises 16 residues. CDR1 LGHNA and CDR2 YNFKEQ come from the germline V gene. Trimming stripped 0 bases from V and 0 bases from J, with 6 bases between. CDR3 in amino acids: CASSQEGGSGANVLTF. For the CDR3, the DNA is TGTGCCAGCAGCCAAGAAGGGGGCTCTGGGGCCAACGTCCTGACTTTC.

The chain's CDR3 is CASRLQVTGISPLHF. The DNA for the CDR3 is TGTGCCAGCAGACTACAGGTCACTGGTATTTCACCCCTCCACTTT. J is TRBJ1-6 and V is TRBV6-5; D might be TRBD1 (5 bases). Trimming shortened V by 6 bases and J by 9 bases, and 18 bases separated the two germline ends. CDR1 and CDR2 from the germline V gene are MNHEY and SVGAGI. CDR3 length equals 15 residues.

The CDR3 sequence: CAWSPISGGYTF. DNA of the CDR3: TGTGCCTGGAGTCCAATCTCCGGTGGCTACACCTTC. J is TRBJ1-2 and V is TRBV30; D ambiguous. Germline V lookup: CDR1 GTSNPN, CDR2 SVGIG (reference sequence). This CDR3 is 12 amino acids long. V lost 2 bases, J lost 7 bases, and 11 bases lay in between.

CDR3 protein: CASSRWTEAFF. The CDR3 DNA reads as TGTGCCAGTAGTCGATGGACTGAAGCTTTCTTT. The chain combines TRBV19 with TRBJ1-1; D uncertain. CDR3 length equals 11 residues. Trimming removed 5 bases at V and 5 bases at J, with 6 bases between. Germline values: CDR1 LNHDA, CDR2 SQIVND (reference sequence).

The rearrangement joins TRBV5-1 to TRBJ1-4; 7 bases align to TRBD1. Germline-derived CDR1 and CDR2 are SGHRS and YFSETQ. The CDR3 length is 15 residues. With 0 bases clipped from V and 8 bases from J, the junction kept 7 bases outside the gene matches. The CDR3 loop reads CASSLATGVEEKLFF. The CDR3 nucleotides read TGCGCCAGCAGCTTGGCCACAGGGGTTGAGGAAAAACTGTTTTTT.

This chain links TRBV10-1 with TRBJ1-6; D not certain. Germline CDR1 WNHNN, CDR2 SYGVQD (reference sequence). Trimming stripped 2 bases from V and 12 bases from J, with 11 bases between. The CDR3 runs to 13 residues. The CDR3 DNA sequence: TGCGCCAGCAGTGAGGCCCCGGACCAACCCCTCCACTTT. Translated, it gives CASSEAPDQPLHF.

This chain connects TRBV7-9 to TRBJ1-4; D gene ambiguous. This CDR3 region has 13 residues. Per the germline V gene, CDR1 is SEHNR and CDR2 is FQNEAQ (reference sequence). V was pared by 7 bases and J by 8 bases, with 14 bases between. The CDR3 reads CASKLGSGEKLFF. CDR3 DNA sequence: TGTGCCAGCAAACTAGGGAGCGGAGAAAAACTGTTTTTT.

J is TRBJ1-1 and V is TRBV29-1, with 11 bases lining up with TRBD1. Germline CDR1 is SQVTM and CDR2 is ANQGSEA. The CDR3 runs 16 residues. V was clipped by 7 bases and J by 8 bases; unmatched bases: 18. The CDR3 region has the DNA TGCAGCGCCCGGGACAGGGGGTTGAAAGGAGACTGGGAAGCTTTCTTT. Residues: CSARDRGLKGDWEAFF.

This clone was counted once. The chain joins TRBV28 to TRBJ1-1, with a possible D match to TRBD1 (5 bases). Germline values: CDR1 MDHEN, CDR2 SYDVKM. CDR3 length: 13 residues. The V end lost 5 bases, the J end lost 7 bases, and 14 bases lay between the germline ends. The CDR3 spells CASSLGTVLEAFF. CDR3 bases: TGTGCCAGCAGTCTAGGGACGGTACTTGAAGCTTTCTTT.

The V and J genes are TRBV19 and TRBJ2-7; no clear D. This CDR3 comprises 11 residues. Germline CDR1 reads LNHDA; CDR2 reads SQIVND (reference sequence). V was shortened by 5 bases and J by 5 bases, with 7 bases between the two germline ends. The CDR3 reads CASSDRNEQYF. Written as DNA, the CDR3 is TGTGCCAGTAGTGACCGGAACGAGCAGTACTTC. The complete variable domain, with remaining parts taken from reference TRBV19 and TRBJ2-7, reads DGGITQSPKYLFRKEGQNVTLSCEQNLNHDAMYWYRQDPGQGLRLIYYSQIVNDFQKGDIAEGYSVSREKKESFPLTVTSAQKNPTAFYLCASSDRNEQYFGPGTRLTVT.

The chain carries TRBV9 and TRBJ1-2, with no clear D. There are 12 residues in the CDR3. Trimming pared 4 bases from V and 6 bases from J, leaving 10 bases between. CDR1 is SGDLS and CDR2 is YYNGEE in the germline V gene. The CDR3 loop reads CASSPFEHGYTF. The DNA for the CDR3 is TGTGCCAGCAGCCCCTTCGAGCATGGCTACACCTTC.

The V gene is TRBV5-6, the J gene TRBJ2-7, with D tentatively TRBD2 (5 bases). Trimming stripped 4 bases from V and 7 bases from J, with 18 bases between. The CDR3 is 14 residues long. The germline V gene has CDR1 SGHDT and CDR2 YYEEEE. CDR3 DNA: TGTGCCAGCAGCAAAGGAAAGCCCTCGGGGGAGCAGTACTTC. It is translated as CASSKGKPSGEQYF.

The chain combines TRBV11-2 with TRBJ2-7, with 8 bases fitting TRBD2. After removal of 5 bases from V and 1 base from J, the junction contained 7 bases not matched to a gene. The CDR3 has 15 residues. Germline V lookup: CDR1 SGHAT, CDR2 FQNNGV. The CDR3 DNA is TGTGCCAGCAGCCGCCGGACTAGCAGATCCTACGAGCAGTACTTC. As protein: CASSRRTSRSYEQYF.

The chain carries TRBV7-2 and TRBJ2-1; 11 bases fit TRBD2. V trimming: 4 bases; J trimming: 2 bases; junction bases outside the gene matches: 10. The CDR3 runs to 18 residues. Germline V gene sequence: CDR1 SGHTA, CDR2 FQGNSA. CDR3 protein: CASSWGGSSGRTYNEQFF. CDR3 bases: TGTGCCAGCAGCTGGGGGGGGTCTAGCGGGAGGACCTACAATGAGCAGTTCTTC.

This chain's CDR3 is CASSLRYRGSANTGELFF. DNA for the CDR3: TGTGCCAGCAGCTTGCGGTACAGGGGCAGCGCGAACACCGGGGAGCTGTTTTTT. The gene calls are TRBV7-9 and TRBJ2-2, with TRBD1 matching 7 bases. Germline trimming cut 3 bases from V and 0 bases from J; bases unmatched to any gene: 10. CDR3 length: 18 amino acids. Germline CDR1 and CDR2: SEHNR and FQNEAQ (reference sequence).

This clone was seen once. V and J are TRBV27 and TRBJ2-1; TRBD2 matches at 8 bases. The CDR3 contains 15 residues. Per germline, CDR1 MNHEY and CDR2 SMNVEV (reference sequence). The ends lost 8 bases at V and 4 bases at J; junction bases unmatched: 10. The CDR3 DNA reads as TGTGCCAGCTCACAGGTAGCGGGGAGGTACAATGAGCAGTTCTTC. It yields the protein CASSQVAGRYNEQFF.

V usage is TRBV19 and J usage is TRBJ1-2; the match to TRBD1 covers 8 bases. The CDR3 is 14 residues long. Per the germline V gene, CDR1 is LNHDA and CDR2 is SQIVND (reference sequence). Trimming at V came to 4 bases and at J to 4 bases, leaving 5 bases not matched to a gene. The CDR3: CASSTGGGGYGYTF. CDR3 coding DNA: TGTGCCAGTAGTACAGGGGGCGGGGGCTATGGCTACACCTTC. The full variable domain, its missing parts supplied by reference TRBV19 and TRBJ1-2, is DGGITQSPKYLFRKEGQNVTLSCEQNLNHDAMYWYRQDPGQGLRLIYYSQIVNDFQKGDIAEGYSVSREKKESFPLTVTSAQKNPTAFYLCASSTGGGGYGYTFGSGTRLTVV.

This clone was seen only a few times. This sequence joins TRBV6-1 and TRBJ2-7, with TRBD1 matching over 10 bases. This CDR3 is built from 15 residues. V lost 5 bases to trimming and J lost 5 bases; unmatched junction nucleotides: 9. Germline loops: CDR1 MNHNS, CDR2 SASEGT. The DNA of the CDR3 is TGTGCCAGCAGTTTACGGACAGGGGGAGAGGACGAGCAGTACTTC. This translates into CASSLRTGGEDEQYF.

The rearrangement uses TRBV7-2 and TRBJ1-4; D gene uncertain. Trimming removed 5 bases at V and 7 bases at J, with 14 bases between. Germline-derived CDR1 and CDR2 are SGHTA and FQGNSA. This CDR3 has 14 residues. The CDR3 nucleotides read TGTGCCAGCAGCACGGACCCCGGAAGTGAAAAACTGTTTTTT. It specifies CASSTDPGSEKLFF.

The chain carries TRBV7-2 and TRBJ2-5; 7 bases fit TRBD2. The trim removed 5 bases at V and 1 base at J, leaving 4 bases unmatched. Germline V lookup: CDR1 SGHTA, CDR2 FQGNSA. CDR3 length: 14 amino acids. In nucleotides, the CDR3 is TGTGCCAGCAGCCCTAGCGGCGCCCAAGAGACCCAGTACTTC. Its translation is CASSPSGAQETQYF.

This sequence joins TRBV7-9 and TRBJ2-7; possible D gene TRBD1, 6 bases. The CDR3 contains 13 residues. Germline V gene lookup returns CDR1 SEHNR and CDR2 FQNEAQ (reference sequence). V lost 6 bases to trimming and J lost 0 bases, with 9 bases between them. CDR3 loop: CASRQGLSYEQYF. The DNA for the CDR3 is TGTGCCAGCAGGCAGGGGCTCTCCTACGAGCAGTACTTC.